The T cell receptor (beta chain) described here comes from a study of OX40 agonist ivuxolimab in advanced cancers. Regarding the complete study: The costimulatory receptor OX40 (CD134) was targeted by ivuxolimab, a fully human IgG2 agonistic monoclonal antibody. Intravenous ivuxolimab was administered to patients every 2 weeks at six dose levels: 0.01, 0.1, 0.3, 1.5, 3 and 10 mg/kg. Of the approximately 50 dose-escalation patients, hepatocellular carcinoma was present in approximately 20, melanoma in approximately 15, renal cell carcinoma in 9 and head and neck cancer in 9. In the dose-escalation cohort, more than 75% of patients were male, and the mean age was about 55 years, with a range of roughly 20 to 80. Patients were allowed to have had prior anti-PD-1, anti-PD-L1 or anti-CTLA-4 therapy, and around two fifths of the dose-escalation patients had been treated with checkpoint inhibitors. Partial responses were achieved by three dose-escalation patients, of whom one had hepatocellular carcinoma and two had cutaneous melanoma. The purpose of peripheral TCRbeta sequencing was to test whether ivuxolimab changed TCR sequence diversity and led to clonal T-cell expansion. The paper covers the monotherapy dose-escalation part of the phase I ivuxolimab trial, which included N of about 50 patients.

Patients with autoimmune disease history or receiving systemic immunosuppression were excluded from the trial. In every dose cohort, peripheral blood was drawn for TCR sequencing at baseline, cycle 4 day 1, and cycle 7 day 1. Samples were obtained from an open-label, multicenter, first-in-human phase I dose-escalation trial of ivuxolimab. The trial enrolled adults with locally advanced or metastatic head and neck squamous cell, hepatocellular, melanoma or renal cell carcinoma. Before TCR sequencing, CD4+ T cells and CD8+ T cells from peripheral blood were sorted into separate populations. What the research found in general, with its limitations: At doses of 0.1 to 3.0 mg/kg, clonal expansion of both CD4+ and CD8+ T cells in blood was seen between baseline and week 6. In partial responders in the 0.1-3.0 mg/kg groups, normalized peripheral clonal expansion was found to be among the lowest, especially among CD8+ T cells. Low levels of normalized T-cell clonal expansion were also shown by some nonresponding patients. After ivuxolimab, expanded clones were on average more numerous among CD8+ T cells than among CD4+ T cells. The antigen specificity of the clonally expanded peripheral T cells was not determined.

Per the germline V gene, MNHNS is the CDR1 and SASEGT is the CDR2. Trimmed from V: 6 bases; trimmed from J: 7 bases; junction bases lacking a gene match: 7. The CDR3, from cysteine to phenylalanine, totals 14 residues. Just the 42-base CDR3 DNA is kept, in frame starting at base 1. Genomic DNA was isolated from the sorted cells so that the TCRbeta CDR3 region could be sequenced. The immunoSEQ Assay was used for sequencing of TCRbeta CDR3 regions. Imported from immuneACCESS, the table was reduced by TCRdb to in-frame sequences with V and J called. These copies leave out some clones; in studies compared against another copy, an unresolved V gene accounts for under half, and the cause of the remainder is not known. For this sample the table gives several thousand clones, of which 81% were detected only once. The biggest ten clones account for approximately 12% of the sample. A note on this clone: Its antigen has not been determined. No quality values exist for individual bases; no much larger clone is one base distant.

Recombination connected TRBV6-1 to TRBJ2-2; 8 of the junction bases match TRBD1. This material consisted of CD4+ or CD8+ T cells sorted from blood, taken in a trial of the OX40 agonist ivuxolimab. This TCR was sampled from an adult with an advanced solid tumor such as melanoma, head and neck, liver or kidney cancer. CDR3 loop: CASSPTGDVGELFF. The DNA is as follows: TGTGCCAGCAGCCCGACAGGGGATGTCGGGGAGCTGTTTTTT.